The source of this T cell receptor beta chain is a study of blood T cell repertoires in COVID-19. About the study: The samples span acute and convalescent COVID-19 from the United States, Italy and Spain. T cells, B-cell-depleted T cells, or PBMCs supplied cDNA or gDNA.

The CDR3 covers 17 residues. Trimming shortened V by 3 bases and J by 4 bases, and 16 bases separated the two germline ends. CDR1 and CDR2 from the germline V gene are LNHDA and SQIVND (reference sequence). Original data processing: The assay estimated nucleated cells by amplifying reference gene primers. Generated by immunoSEQ multiplex PCR, the TCRdb table keeps only in-frame clones and is missing some. The D gene and trimming were derived from the DNA, and the V and J assignments and clone size from that table. The sample yields roughly 250,000 clones, around 87% seen once. Material for sequencing was peripheral blood. The clonotype comes from a man aged 55-75 years who had recovered from COVID-19. The chain links TRBV19 to TRBJ1-6; a weak D match, TRBD1 (5 bases). For the CDR3, the DNA is TGTGCCAGTAGTATTGGAGAAGGAGGGGCGTATAATTCACCCCTCCACTTT. It encodes CASSIGEGGAYNSPLHF.